This entry concerns a single T cell receptor beta chain. This sample stems from a study of OX40 agonist ivuxolimab in advanced cancers. J gave up 5 bases and V 0 bases, and 12 bases lay outside the gene matches. This CDR3 region has 18 residues. The germline gives CDR1 MNHEY, CDR2 SMNVEV (reference sequence). This table comes from immunoSEQ multiplex PCR, and its TCRdb copy is limited to in-frame clones, with some not included. The sample lists about 36,000 clones, roughly nine tenths occurring once. The chain carries TRBV27 and TRBJ2-1; TRBD2 matches at 8 bases. The specimen comprised CD4+ or CD8+ T cells sorted from blood, sampled in a trial of the OX40 agonist ivuxolimab. The sequence was collected from an adult with an advanced solid tumor such as melanoma, head and neck, liver or kidney cancer. The CDR3 DNA is TGTGCCAGCAGTTTATCTCCCCTCGGGAGGGCCTCTAACAATGAGCAGTTCTTC. This encodes CASSLSPLGRASNNEQFF.